Listed here are 10 T cell receptor beta chains from one sample, sequenced in a study of CD8 T cells in ankylosing spondylitis. TCRdb re-analysed the 5' RACE reads in MiXCR, keeping a single row per CDR3 protein. Of 100,000 to 150,000 distinct CDR3 sequences listed, about a tenth are singletons. The sequencing sample was made of blood, either unsorted or a sorted T cell fraction (not recorded which). These receptors all stem from a male donor with ankylosing spondylitis or in good health (not recorded which).

The CDR3 DNA follows: TGCAGTGGGGAGGGACAGGGGGATACAGATACGCAGTATTTT. Protein sequence: CSGEGQGDTDTQYF. The chain links TRBV20-1 to TRBJ2-3, with 11 bases identical to TRBD1. The CDR3 has 14 amino acids. Trimming removed 7 bases from V and 3 bases from J; junction bases left unmatched: 6. Looked up from germline, CDR1 is DFQATT and CDR2 is SNEGSKA (reference sequence).

This clonotype has a count of ten or more. The chain is built from TRBV29-1 and TRBJ2-1, with D maybe TRBD2 (6 bases). The CDR3 covers 11 residues. The germline V gene encodes CDR1 SQVTM and CDR2 ANQGSEA. The V end was cut by 6 bases, the J end by 9 bases, with 12 bases between. For the CDR3, the DNA is TGCAGCGTGGGACTGTGGGTTGAGCAGTTCTTC. It codes for CSVGLWVEQFF.

This clonotype was picked up many times. V is TRBV12-3 or TRBV12-4 and J is TRBJ2-5; TRBD1 aligns across 7 bases. CDR3 size: 20 residues. With V trimmed by 1 base and J by 1 base, 18 bases remained unmatched. CDR3 sequence: CASSLDRQGLWTQGQETQYF. CDR3 sequence (DNA): TGTGCCAGCAGTTTAGATCGACAGGGCCTATGGACTCAAGGCCAAGAGACCCAGTACTTC.

This clonotype has at least ten counts. V and J are TRBV20-1 and TRBJ2-7; D is undetermined. The CDR3 has 12 amino acids. In germline, CDR1 is DFQATT, CDR2 SNEGSKA (reference sequence). V was trimmed by 1 base and J by 6 bases, leaving 10 bases between them. CDR3 loop: CSARGSVSEQYF. CDR3 DNA: TGCAGTGCTAGAGGCAGCGTATCCGAGCAGTACTTC.

This clonotype was observed many times. This rearrangement joins TRBV12-3 or TRBV12-4 to TRBJ2-5; TRBD2 agrees at 7 bases. CDR3 size: 16 residues. After removal of 8 bases from V and 1 base from J, the junction contained 13 bases not matched to a gene. The CDR3 bases are TGTGCCAGCTCCAACTCCCGCGGGAGTGGCCAAGAGACCCAGTACTTC. Its translation is CASSNSRGSGQETQYF.

Worth noting for this clonotype: This may arise from a read error, as a much more abundant clone is one base away. This chain joins TRBV3-1 and TRBJ1-6, with D unresolved. Germline V gene lookup returns CDR1 LGHDT and CDR2 YNNKEL (reference sequence). CDR3 length equals 13 residues. CDR3 amino acids: CASSPARNSPLRF. As DNA, the CDR3 is TGTGCCAGCAGCCCCGCCAGAAATTCACCCCTCCGCTTT.

In its sample, this clonotype was seen many times. This chain uses TRBV20-1 with TRBJ2-7; TRBD1 agrees at 8 bases. Losses at the gene ends were 6 bases for V and 2 bases for J; bases not matched to a gene: 9. CDR3 length equals 14 residues. Germline CDR1 is DFQATT and CDR2 is SNEGSKA (reference sequence). In DNA, the CDR3 is TGCAGTGCCGCCGACAGGGGAGAAACCTACGAGCAGTACTTC. Amino acids: CSAADRGETYEQYF.

This clonotype was seen at least ten times. The chain has TRBV29-1 and TRBJ2-4; perhaps TRBD1 as D (6 bases). The CDR3 is 17 amino acids. Deletions cut 4 bases from V and 0 bases from J, with 19 bases between. Per the germline V gene, CDR1 is SQVTM and CDR2 is ANQGSEA. CDR3 nucleotides: TGCAGCGTTGGTCCCGCCACCTCAGGGGTAGCCAAAAACATTCAGTACTTC. Translating it yields CSVGPATSGVAKNIQYF.

This clonotype was observed at least ten times. This chain connects TRBV15 to TRBJ2-5; D may be TRBD1 (6 bases). The CDR3 is made up of 13 amino acids. Between the trimmed V and J ends, which lost 5 bases and 5 bases, there was a span of 12 bases. Germline-derived CDR1 and CDR2 are LNHNV and YYDKDF (reference sequence). CDR3 in amino acids: CATSPRGLETQYF. CDR3 DNA: TGTGCCACCAGCCCCAGGGGATTGGAGACCCAGTACTTC.

V gene TRBV7-2 combines with J gene TRBJ2-2; unclear D gene. This CDR3 spans 15 amino acids. Trimming removed 4 bases from V and 0 bases from J, with 9 bases in between. The V gene's germline CDR1 is SGHTA and CDR2 FQGNSA. The CDR3 sequence is CASSSRTANTGELFF. The CDR3 nucleotides are TGTGCCAGCAGCTCCCGGACGGCGAACACCGGGGAGCTGTTTTTT. The entire variable domain, with the rest obtained from reference TRBV7-2 and TRBJ2-2, is as follows: GAGVSQSPSNKVTEKGKDVELRCDPISGHTALYWYRQSLGQGLEFLIYFQGNSAPDKSGLPSDRFSAERTGGSVSTLTIQRTQQEDSAVYLCASSSRTANTGELFFGEGSRLTVL.